This T cell receptor (beta chain) was sequenced during a study of regulatory T cells in long-lasting Graves disease. CDR3-region Arm-PCR and iRepertoire HTBI primers produced the TCR beta libraries. MiXCR was run by TCRdb on the multiplex PCR reads, yielding one entry per CDR3 protein. The profile shows roughly 440,000 distinct CDR3 sequences, roughly 15% of them singletons. As for time point: newly diagnosed GD, antithyroid drugs for less than 3 months. TCR sequences were obtained from RNA taken from PBMCs. Graves' disease diagnosis relied on American Thyroid Association guidelines. Remarks on this clonotype: What it recognizes is unknown. This clone may be a read error of a much larger clone one base away.

Looked up from germline, CDR1 is ENHRY and CDR2 is SYGVKD. V was trimmed by 4 bases and J by 10 bases, leaving 14 bases between them. CDR3 length: 13 residues. Findings and limits, study-wide: Whereas more than 950 public clonotypes were shared by new patients, persistent patients shared more, at some 3,000. Peripheral blood alone, not thyroid tissue, underwent study.

These data are also associated with another study on T cells in Graves' hyperthyroidism and ophthalmopathy. From that paper: When the TCR CDR3 underwent first-round RT-PCR, the HTBI primer set was used.

Sample: peripheral blood mononuclear cells (PBMCs), taken at new diagnosis, from a patient treated with antithyroid drugs. This chain links TRBV10-3 with TRBJ2-1; D is uncertain. This TCR was sampled from a woman aged 18-29 years with Graves disease. The CDR3 is CAISGGSNYEQFF. DNA for the CDR3: TGTGCCATCAGTGGTGGCTCCAACTACGAGCAGTTCTTC.